This is a list of T cell receptor beta chains from one sample in a study of early T cells in non-severe SARS-CoV-2 infection. TCRdb fed the 5' RACE reads into MiXCR, producing one record per CDR3 protein. The data show 68,000 or so distinct CDR3 sequences, 10% to 15% seen once. Input material: whole blood. The receptors here all came from an adult who was a healthcare worker with PCR-confirmed SARS-CoV-2 infection or an uninfected control (not recorded which). Both conserved end residues are trimmed from each CDR3.

J,V,CDR3
TRBJ2-5,TRBV20-1,SARDGGAQETQY
TRBJ2-7,TRBV3-1,ASSQAFRGYEQY
TRBJ2-2,TRBV12-3/TRBV12-4,ASSLLSAGELF
TRBJ1-2,TRBV20-1,SARSLTGVNYGYT
TRBJ2-2,TRBV12-3/TRBV12-4,ASSWQGYTGELF
TRBJ1-1,TRBV29-1,SGHLNTEAF
TRBJ2-6,TRBV5-1,ASSLDGTGNSGANVLT
TRBJ2-3,TRBV7-9,ASRRRQGAKDTQY
TRBJ1-6,TRBV20-1,SATRDRGNNSPLH
TRBJ2-3,TRBV5-6,ASSSGTGLNTDTQY
TRBJ1-4,TRBV7-2,ASSLGGSSEKLF
TRBJ2-7,TRBV11-2,ASSLYPTTGRSYEQY
TRBJ2-3,TRBV27,ASSGGNTQY
TRBJ1-2,TRBV29-1,SVDEMGGGYT
TRBJ2-1,TRBV18,ASSPAGMHPYNEQF
TRBJ1-2,TRBV6-5,ASSEVASYGYT
TRBJ1-2,TRBV5-1,ASTPGQAYGYT
TRBJ2-7,TRBV6-2/TRBV6-3,ASSDLAGGTYEQY
TRBJ2-7,TRBV4-3,ASSQDRDSSSYEQY
TRBJ2-4,TRBV11-2,ASSGTFIQY
TRBJ2-3,TRBV7-2,ASSLGLDRDTQY
TRBJ2-7,TRBV7-2,ASSLGASLLPYEQY
TRBJ2-3,TRBV20-1,SARDPWAGGRTDTQY
TRBJ1-6,TRBV7-2,ASGDRGISPLH
TRBJ1-2,TRBV7-9,ASSSQADSLYGYT
TRBJ1-1,TRBV11-2,ASSLDSEAF
TRBJ1-3,TRBV29-1,SVYISGNTIY